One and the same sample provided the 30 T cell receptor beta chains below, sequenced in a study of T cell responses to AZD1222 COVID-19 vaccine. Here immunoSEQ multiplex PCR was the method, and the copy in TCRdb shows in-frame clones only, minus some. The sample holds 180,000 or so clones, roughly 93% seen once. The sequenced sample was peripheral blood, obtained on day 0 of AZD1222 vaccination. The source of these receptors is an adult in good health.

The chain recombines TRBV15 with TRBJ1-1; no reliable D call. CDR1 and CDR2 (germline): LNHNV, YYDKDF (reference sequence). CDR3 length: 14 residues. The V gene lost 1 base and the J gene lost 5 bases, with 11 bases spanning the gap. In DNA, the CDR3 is TGTGCCACCAGCAGAGGGAAGATGGGGACTGAAGCTTTCTTT. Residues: CATSRGKMGTEAFF.

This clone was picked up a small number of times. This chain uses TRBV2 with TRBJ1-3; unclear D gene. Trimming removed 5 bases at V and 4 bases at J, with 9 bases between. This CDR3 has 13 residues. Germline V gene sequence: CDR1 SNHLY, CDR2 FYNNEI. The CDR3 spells CASSNLYGNTIYF. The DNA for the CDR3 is TGTGCCAGCAGTAACCTATACGGAAACACCATATATTTT.

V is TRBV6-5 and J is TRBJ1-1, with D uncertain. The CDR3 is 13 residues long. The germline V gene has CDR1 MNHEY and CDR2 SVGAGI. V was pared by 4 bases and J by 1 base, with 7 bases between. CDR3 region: CASSLHRNTEAFF. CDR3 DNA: TGTGCCAGCAGTTTACACCGGAACACTGAAGCTTTCTTT.

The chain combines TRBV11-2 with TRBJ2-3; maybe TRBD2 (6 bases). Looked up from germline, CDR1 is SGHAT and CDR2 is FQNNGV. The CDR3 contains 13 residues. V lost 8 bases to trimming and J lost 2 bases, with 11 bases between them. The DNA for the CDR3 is TGTGCCAGCTGGCGGGGCTTCACAGATACGCAGTATTTT. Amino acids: CASWRGFTDTQYF.

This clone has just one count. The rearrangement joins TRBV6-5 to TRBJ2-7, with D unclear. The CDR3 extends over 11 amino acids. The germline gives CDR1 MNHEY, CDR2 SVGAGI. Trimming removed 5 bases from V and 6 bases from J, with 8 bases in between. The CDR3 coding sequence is TGTGCCAGCAGTCCACAAGGCGAGCAGTACTTC. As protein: CASSPQGEQYF.

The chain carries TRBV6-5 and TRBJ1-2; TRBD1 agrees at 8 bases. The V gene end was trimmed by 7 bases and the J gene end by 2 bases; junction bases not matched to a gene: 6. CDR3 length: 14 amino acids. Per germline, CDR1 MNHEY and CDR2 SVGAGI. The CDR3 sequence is CASNTRDRNYGYTF. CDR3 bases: TGTGCCAGCAATACTAGGGACAGGAACTATGGCTACACCTTC.

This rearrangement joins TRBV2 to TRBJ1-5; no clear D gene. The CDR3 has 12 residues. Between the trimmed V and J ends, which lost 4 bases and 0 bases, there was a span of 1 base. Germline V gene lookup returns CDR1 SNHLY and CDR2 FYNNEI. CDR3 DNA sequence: TGTGCCAGCAGTGGTAGCAATCAGCCCCAGCATTTT. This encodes CASSGSNQPQHF.

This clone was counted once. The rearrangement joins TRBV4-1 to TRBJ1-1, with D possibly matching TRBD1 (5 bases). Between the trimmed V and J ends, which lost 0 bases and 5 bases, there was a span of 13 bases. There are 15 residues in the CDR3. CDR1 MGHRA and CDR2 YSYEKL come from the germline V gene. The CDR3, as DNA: TGCGCCAGCAGCCAAGAGGGGCGGGGGTGGACTGAAGCTTTCTTT. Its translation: CASSQEGRGWTEAFF.

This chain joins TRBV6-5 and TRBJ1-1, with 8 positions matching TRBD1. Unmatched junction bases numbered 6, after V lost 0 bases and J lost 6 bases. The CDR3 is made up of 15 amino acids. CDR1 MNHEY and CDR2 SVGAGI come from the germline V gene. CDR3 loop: CASSYSNRGFAEAFF. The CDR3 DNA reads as TGTGCCAGCAGTTACTCGAACAGGGGGTTCGCTGAAGCTTTCTTT.

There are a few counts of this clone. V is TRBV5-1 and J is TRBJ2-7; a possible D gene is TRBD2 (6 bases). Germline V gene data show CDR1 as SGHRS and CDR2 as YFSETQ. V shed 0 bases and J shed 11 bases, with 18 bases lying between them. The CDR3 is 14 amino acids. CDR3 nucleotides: TGCGCCAGCAGCTTGGGAGGCGATCCGGGAGACGAGTACTTC. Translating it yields CASSLGGDPGDEYF.

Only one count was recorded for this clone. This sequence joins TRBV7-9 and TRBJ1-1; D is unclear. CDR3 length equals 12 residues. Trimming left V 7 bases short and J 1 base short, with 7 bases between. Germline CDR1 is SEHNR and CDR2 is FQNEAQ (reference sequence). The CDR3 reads CASTIRNTEAFF. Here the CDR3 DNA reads TGTGCCAGCACCATTAGGAACACTGAAGCTTTCTTT.

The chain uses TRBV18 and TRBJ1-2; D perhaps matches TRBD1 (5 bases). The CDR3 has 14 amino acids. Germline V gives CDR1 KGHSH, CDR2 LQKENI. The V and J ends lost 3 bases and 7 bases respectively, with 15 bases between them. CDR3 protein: CASSPDEGEIGYTF. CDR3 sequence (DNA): TGTGCCAGCTCACCCGACGAAGGGGAGATTGGCTACACCTTC.

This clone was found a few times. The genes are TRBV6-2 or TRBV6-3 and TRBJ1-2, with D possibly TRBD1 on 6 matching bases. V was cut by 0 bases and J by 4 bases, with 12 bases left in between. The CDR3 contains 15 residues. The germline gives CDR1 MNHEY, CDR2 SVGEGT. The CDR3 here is CASSYSGGSGYGYTF. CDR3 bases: TGTGCCAGCAGTTACTCAGGGGGTTCCGGCTATGGCTACACCTTC.

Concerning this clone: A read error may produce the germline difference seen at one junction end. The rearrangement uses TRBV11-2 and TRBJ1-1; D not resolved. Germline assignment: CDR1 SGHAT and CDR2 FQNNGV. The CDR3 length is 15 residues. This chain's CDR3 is CASTLEILENTEAFF. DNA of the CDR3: TGTGCCAGCACCTTAGAGATTCTAGAGAACACTGAAGCTTTCTTT.

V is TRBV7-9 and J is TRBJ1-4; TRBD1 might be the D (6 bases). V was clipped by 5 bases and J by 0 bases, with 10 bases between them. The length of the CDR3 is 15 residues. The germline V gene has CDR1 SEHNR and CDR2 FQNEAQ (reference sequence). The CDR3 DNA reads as TGTGCCAGCAGCCCCCGGACAGCAACTAATGAAAAACTGTTTTTT. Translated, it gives CASSPRTATNEKLFF.

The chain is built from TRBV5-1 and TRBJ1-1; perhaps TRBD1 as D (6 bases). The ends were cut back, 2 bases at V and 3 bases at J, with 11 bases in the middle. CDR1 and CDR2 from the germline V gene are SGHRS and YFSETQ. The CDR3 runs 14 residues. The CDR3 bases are TGCGCCAGCAGCTTCAACAGGGTGGACACTGAAGCTTTCTTT. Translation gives CASSFNRVDTEAFF.

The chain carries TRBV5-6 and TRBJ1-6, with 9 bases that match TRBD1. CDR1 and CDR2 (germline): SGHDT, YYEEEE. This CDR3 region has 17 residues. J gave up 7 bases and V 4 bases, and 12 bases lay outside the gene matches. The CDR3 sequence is CASSTGGRLSLNSPLHF. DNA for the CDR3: TGTGCCAGCAGCACAGGGGGCCGCCTTTCTCTAAATTCACCCCTCCACTTT.

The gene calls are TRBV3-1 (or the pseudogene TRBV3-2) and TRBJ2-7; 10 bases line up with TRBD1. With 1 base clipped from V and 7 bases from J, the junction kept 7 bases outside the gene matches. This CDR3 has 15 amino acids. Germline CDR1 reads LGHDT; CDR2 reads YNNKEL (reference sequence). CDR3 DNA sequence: TGTGCCAGCAGCCAAGGGACAGGGGGGTTCATAGAGCAGTACTTC. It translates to CASSQGTGGFIEQYF.

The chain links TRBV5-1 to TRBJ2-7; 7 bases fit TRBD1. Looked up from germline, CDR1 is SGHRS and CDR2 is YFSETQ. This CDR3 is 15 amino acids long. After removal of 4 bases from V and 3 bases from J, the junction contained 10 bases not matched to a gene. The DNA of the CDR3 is TGCGCCAGCAGCCGAGCGGTCGGGACAGACTACGAGCAGTACTTC. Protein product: CASSRAVGTDYEQYF.

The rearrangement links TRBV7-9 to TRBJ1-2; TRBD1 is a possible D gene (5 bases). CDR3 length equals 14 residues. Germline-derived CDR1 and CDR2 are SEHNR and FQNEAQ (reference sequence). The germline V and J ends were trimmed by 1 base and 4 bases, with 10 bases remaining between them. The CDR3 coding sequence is TGTGCCAGCAGCTTAGGAGGGGCCCTCTATGGCTACACCTTC. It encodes CASSLGGALYGYTF.

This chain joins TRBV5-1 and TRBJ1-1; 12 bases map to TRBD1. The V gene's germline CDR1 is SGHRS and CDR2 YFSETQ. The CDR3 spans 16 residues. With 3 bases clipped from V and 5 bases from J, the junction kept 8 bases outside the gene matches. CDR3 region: CASSWDRGRVGTEAFF. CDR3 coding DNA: TGCGCCAGCAGCTGGGACAGGGGGCGAGTTGGGACTGAAGCTTTCTTT.

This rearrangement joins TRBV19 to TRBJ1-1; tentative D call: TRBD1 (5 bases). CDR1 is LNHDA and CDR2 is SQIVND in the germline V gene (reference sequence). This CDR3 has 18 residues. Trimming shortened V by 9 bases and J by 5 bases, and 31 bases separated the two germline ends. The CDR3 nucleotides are TGTGCCAGCGGACCGCGGCCGGGACTTGCGGTGCAAAGTACTGAAGCTTTCTTT. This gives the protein CASGPRPGLAVQSTEAFF.

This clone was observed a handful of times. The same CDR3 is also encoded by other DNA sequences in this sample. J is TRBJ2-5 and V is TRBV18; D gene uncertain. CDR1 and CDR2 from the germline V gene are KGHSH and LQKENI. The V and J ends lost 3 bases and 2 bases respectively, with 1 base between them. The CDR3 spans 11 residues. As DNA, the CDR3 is TGTGCCAGCTCACCTCAAGAGACCCAGTACTTC. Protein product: CASSPQETQYF.

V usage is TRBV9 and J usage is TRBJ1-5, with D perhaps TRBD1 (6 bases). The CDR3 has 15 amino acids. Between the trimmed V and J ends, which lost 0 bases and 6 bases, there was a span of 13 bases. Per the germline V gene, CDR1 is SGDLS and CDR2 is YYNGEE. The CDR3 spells CASSVGTGYGQPQHF. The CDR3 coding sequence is TGTGCCAGCAGCGTAGGCACAGGGTACGGTCAGCCCCAGCATTTT.

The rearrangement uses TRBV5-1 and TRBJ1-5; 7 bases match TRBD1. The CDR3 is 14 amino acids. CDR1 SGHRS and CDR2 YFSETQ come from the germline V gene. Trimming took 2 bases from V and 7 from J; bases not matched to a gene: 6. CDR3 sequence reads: CASSFEGAGQPQHF. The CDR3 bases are TGCGCCAGCAGCTTTGAGGGGGCCGGGCAGCCCCAGCATTTT.

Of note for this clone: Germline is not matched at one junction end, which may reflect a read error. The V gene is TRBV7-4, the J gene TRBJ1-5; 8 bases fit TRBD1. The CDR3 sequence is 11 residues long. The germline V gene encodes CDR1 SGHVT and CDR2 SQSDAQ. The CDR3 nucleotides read TGCAGGGGGCTGAGCAATCAGCCCCAGCATTTT. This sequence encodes CRGLSNQPQHF.

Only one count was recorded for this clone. The CDR3 nucleotides are TGTGCCAGCTCACCCGCGGACAGCCTTAACTATGGCTACACCTTC. Encoded protein: CASSPADSLNYGYTF. The rearrangement uses TRBV18 and TRBJ1-2; the D gene is possibly TRBD1 (6 bases). Looked up from germline, CDR1 is KGHSH and CDR2 is LQKENI. Trimming removed 3 bases from V and 1 base from J, with 12 bases in between. This CDR3 is 15 amino acids long.

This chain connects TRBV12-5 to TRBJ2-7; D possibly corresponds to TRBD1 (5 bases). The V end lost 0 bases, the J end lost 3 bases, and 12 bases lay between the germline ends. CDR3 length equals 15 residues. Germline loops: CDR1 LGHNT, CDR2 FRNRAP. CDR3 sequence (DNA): TGTGCTAGTGGTTTGGTCCTGGGGCTAGACTACGAGCAGTACTTC. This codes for CASGLVLGLDYEQYF.

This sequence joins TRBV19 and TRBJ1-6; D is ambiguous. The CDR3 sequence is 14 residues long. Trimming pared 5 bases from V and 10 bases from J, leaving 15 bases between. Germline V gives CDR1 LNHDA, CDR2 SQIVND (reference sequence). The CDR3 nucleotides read TGTGCCAGTAGTTTGGTAGGCGGGCAATCACCCCTCCACTTT. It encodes CASSLVGGQSPLHF.

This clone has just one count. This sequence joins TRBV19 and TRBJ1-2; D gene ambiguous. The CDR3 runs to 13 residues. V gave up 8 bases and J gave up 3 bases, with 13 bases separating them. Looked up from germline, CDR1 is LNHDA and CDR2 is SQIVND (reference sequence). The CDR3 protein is CASAAWADYGYTF. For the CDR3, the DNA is TGTGCCAGTGCGGCGTGGGCTGACTATGGCTACACCTTC.